The 24 T cell receptor beta chains below come from one sample, sequenced in a study of beta chain features in type 1 diabetes. Of the isolated RNA, all was reverse transcribed, and so the sequenced material was expressed TCRB transcripts. The method was immunoSEQ multiplex PCR; TCRdb's version includes in-frame clones alone and lacks a portion of them. Among 620,000 or so clones listed, around 15% were seen once. Material for sequencing was naive CD4+ T cells from blood. The receptors come from a young man in good health.

This clone has just a few counts. CDR3 coding DNA: TGTGCCAGCAGCTCGCCGACAGTACTCTCTGAAGCTTTCTTT. It specifies CASSSPTVLSEAFF. The V call is TRBV7-3, the J call TRBJ1-1; tentatively, D is TRBD1 (5 bases). V lost 4 bases and J 6 bases, leaving 15 bases between the germline ends. The CDR3 loop spans 14 amino acids. Germline lookup yields CDR1 SGHTA and CDR2 FQGTGA.

This rearrangement joins TRBV7-7 to TRBJ2-1; D is possibly TRBD2 (7 bases). This CDR3 has 15 amino acids. Germline CDR1 is SSHAT and CDR2 is FNYEAQ (reference sequence). CDR3 sequence (DNA): TGTGCTAGTCGGGGGGCCTCGAGCTCCTACAATGAGCAGTTCTTC. Protein sequence: CASRGASSSYNEQFF.

This clone showed up just a few times. The chain links TRBV7-9 to TRBJ1-1; D might be TRBD1 (5 bases). Germline-derived CDR1 and CDR2 are SEHNR and FQNEAQ (reference sequence). The CDR3 consists of 11 residues. Trimming stripped 5 bases from V and 8 bases from J, with 9 bases between. CDR3 region: CASSGAAEAFF. The DNA for the CDR3 is TGTGCCAGCAGCGGGGCAGCGGAAGCTTTCTTT.

This clone has more than one count but fewer than ten. The same CDR3 is also encoded by other DNA sequences in this sample. V usage is TRBV9 and J usage is TRBJ2-2; D unclear. The germline V gene has CDR1 SGDLS and CDR2 YYNGEE. Trimming stripped 0 bases from V and 2 bases from J, with 5 bases between. The CDR3 is made up of 14 amino acids. The CDR3 sequence: CASSVALNTGELFF. The CDR3 DNA reads TGTGCCAGCAGCGTAGCACTTAACACCGGGGAGCTGTTTTTT.

This clone was detected a few times. The chain has TRBV11-2 and TRBJ2-7, with TRBD2 matching 9 bases. The V and J ends lost 5 bases and 3 bases, in that order; junction bases with no gene match: 8. CDR3 length: 15 residues. The germline gives CDR1 SGHAT, CDR2 FQNNGV. The CDR3, as DNA: TGTGCCAGCAGCGAAGGCCTAGCGGGACTCTACGAGCAGTACTTC. This translates into CASSEGLAGLYEQYF.

The chain employs TRBV15 and TRBJ2-2; 9 bases match TRBD2. The CDR3 consists of 17 residues. The germline V gene encodes CDR1 LNHNV and CDR2 YYDKDF (reference sequence). V lost 4 bases, J lost 7 bases, and 13 bases stayed unmatched. The CDR3 sequence: CATSILRGGPWDGELFF. CDR3 coding DNA: TGTGCCACCAGCATATTGCGGGGGGGCCCGTGGGACGGGGAGCTGTTTTTT.

This clone has just a few counts. This chain links TRBV7-2 with TRBJ1-5; TRBD1 might be the D (5 bases). The CDR3 loop spans 14 amino acids. CDR1 SGHTA and CDR2 FQGNSA come from the germline V gene. V was cut by 4 bases and J by 3 bases, with 10 bases left in between. The CDR3 nucleotides read TGTGCCAGCAGCTCGGGCAGGGTCAATCAGCCCCAGCATTTT. Amino acid sequence: CASSSGRVNQPQHF.

The gene calls are TRBV5-6 and TRBJ1-1; no definite D call. Trimming pared 5 bases from V and 3 bases from J, leaving 5 bases between. Germline V lookup: CDR1 SGHDT, CDR2 YYEEEE. This CDR3 region has 11 residues. The CDR3 bases are TGTGCCAGCAGGGGCCACACTGAAGCTTTCTTT. This translates into CASRGHTEAFF.

This clone was detected only a few times. The rearrangement links TRBV4-3 to TRBJ2-3, with 10 bases lining up with TRBD2. Per the germline V gene, CDR1 is LGHNA and CDR2 is YSLEER. This CDR3 spans 16 amino acids. V dropped 1 base and J dropped 3; count of bases not matched to a gene: 4. The CDR3 spells CASSQVASGGTDTQYF. The DNA of the CDR3 is TGCGCCAGCAGCCAAGTGGCTAGCGGGGGTACAGATACGCAGTATTTT.

The chain recombines TRBV9 with TRBJ2-3; possible D gene TRBD1, 5 bases. V was shortened by 4 bases and J by 0 bases, with 12 bases between the two germline ends. The CDR3 is 15 residues long. CDR1 and CDR2 from the germline V gene are SGDLS and YYNGEE. CDR3 DNA sequence: TGTGCCAGCAGCCTCACAGGTTATAGCACAGATACGCAGTATTTT. This sequence encodes CASSLTGYSTDTQYF.

This clone was picked up one time. The chain carries TRBV27 and TRBJ2-3, with 7 bases lining up with TRBD2. CDR1 is MNHEY and CDR2 is SMNVEV in the germline V gene (reference sequence). There are 18 residues in the CDR3. Trimming at V came to 5 bases and at J to 2 bases, leaving 16 bases not matched to a gene. CDR3 DNA sequence: TGTGCCAGCAGTATAGAAACCCCTTCGGGGGGTTTCACAGATACGCAGTATTTT. Amino acids: CASSIETPSGGFTDTQYF.

V is TRBV18 and J is TRBJ1-2; the match to TRBD1 covers 8 bases. CDR3 length equals 15 residues. Trimming removed 3 bases from V and 5 bases from J; junction bases left unmatched: 8. CDR1 is KGHSH, CDR2 LQKENI, per germline. CDR3 bases: TGTGCCAGCTCACCGATCAGGGGGCCGCTGTATGGCTACACCTTC. Encoded protein: CASSPIRGPLYGYTF.

V gene TRBV10-3 combines with J gene TRBJ1-5; 7 positions match TRBD1. This CDR3 comprises 14 residues. With 5 bases clipped from V and 4 bases from J, the junction kept 5 bases outside the gene matches. Germline assignment: CDR1 ENHRY and CDR2 SYGVKD. CDR3 sequence (DNA): TGTGCCATCAGTCTCGACAGGGTAAATCAGCCCCAGCATTTT. It yields the protein CAISLDRVNQPQHF.

V and J are TRBV2 and TRBJ1-1; tentative D call: TRBD1 (6 bases). Trimming shortened V by 6 bases and J by 3 bases, and 11 bases separated the two germline ends. This CDR3 has 13 amino acids. Germline CDR1 is SNHLY and CDR2 is FYNNEI. CDR3 protein: CASRGRGDTEAFF. The CDR3, as DNA: TGTGCCAGCAGGGGCAGGGGTGACACTGAAGCTTTCTTT.

This clone was found a few times. The chain couples TRBV11-2 to TRBJ2-7, with 15 bases lining up with TRBD2. Per the germline V gene, CDR1 is SGHAT and CDR2 is FQNNGV. The CDR3 is 16 residues long. With V trimmed by 5 bases and J by 6 bases, 8 bases remained unmatched. In DNA form, the CDR3 reads TGTGCCAGCAGCCCCCGGACTAGCGGGAGGGCCAGCGAGCAGTACTTC. Amino acids: CASSPRTSGRASEQYF. Full variable domain (missing parts from reference TRBV11-2 and TRBJ2-7): EAGVAQSPRYKIIEKRQSVAFWCNPISGHATLYWYQQILGQGPKLLIQFQNNGVVDDSQLPKDRFSAERLKGVDSTLKIQPAKLEDSAVYLCASSPRTSGRASEQYFGPGTRLTVT.

This clone was seen a handful of times. This chain uses TRBV29-1 with TRBJ1-2; D possibly corresponds to TRBD1 (6 bases). The germline CDR1 and CDR2 sequences are SQVTM and ANQGSEA. Trimming stripped 6 bases from V and 6 bases from J, with 14 bases between. The CDR3 runs 12 residues. CDR3: CSVFGQSHGYTF. CDR3 sequence (DNA): TGCAGCGTCTTTGGACAGAGCCATGGCTACACCTTC.

The V gene is TRBV29-1, the J gene TRBJ2-1; 15 nucleotides line up with TRBD2. V was clipped by 7 bases and J by 9 bases; unmatched bases: 10. The CDR3 loop spans 15 amino acids. In germline, CDR1 is SQVTM, CDR2 ANQGSEA. For the CDR3, the DNA is TGCAGCGCCGGACTAGCGGGGGGGAAAAGAGGTGAGCAGTTCTTC. This encodes CSAGLAGGKRGEQFF.

This clone showed up just a few times. The genes are TRBV6-5 and TRBJ2-5; D perhaps matches TRBD2 (6 bases). Germline CDR1 reads MNHEY; CDR2 reads SVGAGI. The CDR3 has 14 residues. The germline V and J ends were trimmed by 2 bases and 5 bases, with 12 bases remaining between them. The CDR3 protein is CASSYLGGWETQYF. The CDR3 DNA follows: TGTGCCAGCAGTTACCTGGGGGGTTGGGAGACCCAGTACTTC.

The J gene is TRBJ1-2, the V gene TRBV7-2, with D maybe TRBD1 (5 bases). Germline V CDR1 and CDR2: SGHTA, FQGNSA. Trimming pared 3 bases from V and 8 bases from J, leaving 22 bases between. The CDR3 sequence is 16 residues long. This chain's CDR3 is CASSLRRVGTQGGYTF. The CDR3 DNA follows: TGTGCCAGCAGCTTGAGAAGGGTGGGGACCCAAGGAGGCTACACCTTC.

The V and J genes are TRBV4-3 and TRBJ2-4, with 7 nucleotides matching TRBD1. J gave up 0 bases and V 1 base, and 3 bases lay outside the gene matches. The V gene's germline CDR1 is LGHNA and CDR2 YSLEER. The CDR3 is 16 amino acids. The CDR3 here is CASSQAGQVAKNIQYF. The CDR3 DNA is TGCGCCAGCAGCCAAGCTGGACAGGTAGCCAAAAACATTCAGTACTTC.

This clone was seen more than once but under ten times. V is TRBV6-5 and J is TRBJ1-1; a weak D match, TRBD1 (5 bases). V was clipped by 0 bases and J by 6 bases, with 11 bases between them. The CDR3 sequence is 14 residues long. Germline-derived CDR1 and CDR2 are MNHEY and SVGAGI. The CDR3 DNA is TGTGCCAGCAGTTACTCGAGGCAGGGCCCTGAAGCTTTCTTT. Translating gives CASSYSRQGPEAFF.

The chain has TRBV7-9 and TRBJ2-5; the D is unclear. Germline assignment: CDR1 SEHNR and CDR2 FQNEAQ (reference sequence). The CDR3 runs 14 residues. Trimming shortened V by 5 bases and J by 5 bases, and 15 bases separated the two germline ends. CDR3 coding DNA: TGTGCCAGCAGCCCAGGACGGGCCGGGGAGACCCAGTACTTC. It is translated as CASSPGRAGETQYF.

The gene calls are TRBV9 and TRBJ2-3; 8 bases map to TRBD1. The CDR3 is 16 amino acids. Germline values: CDR1 SGDLS, CDR2 YYNGEE. After removal of 4 bases from V and 4 bases from J, the junction contained 11 bases not matched to a gene. The CDR3 spells CASSFQTGDVSDTQYF. The CDR3, as DNA: TGTGCCAGCAGCTTCCAGACAGGGGACGTTTCAGATACGCAGTATTTT.

Only a few counts were recorded for this clone. V and J are TRBV4-2 and TRBJ1-5; D ambiguous. Germline V CDR1 and CDR2: LGHNA, YNFKEQ. The CDR3 has 17 residues. Deletions cut 0 bases from V and 3 bases from J, with 15 bases between. For the CDR3, the DNA is TGTGCCAGCAGCCAAGATGGGTTGGGTGGAGTCAATCAGCCCCAGCATTTT. It specifies CASSQDGLGGVNQPQHF.